This T cell receptor (beta chain) was sequenced during a study of control samples from healthy donors and cancer patients. This CDR3 comprises 15 residues. Trimming stripped 4 bases from V and 5 bases from J, with 15 bases between. Germline V gene lookup returns CDR1 LNHDA and CDR2 SQIVND (reference sequence). TCRdb's table, derived via immunoSEQ multiplex PCR, lists solely in-frame clones and lacks some. The sample shows 200,000 to 250,000 clones, about 95% of them seen only once. The V and J genes are TRBV19 and TRBJ1-5; D might be TRBD1 (5 bases). The material sequenced was blood. This receptor was taken from a man aged 45-60 years in good health. The CDR3 loop reads CASSKPQGRHQPQHF. In nucleotides, the CDR3 is TGTGCCAGTAGTAAACCTCAGGGTAGGCATCAGCCCCAGCATTTT.